The source of this T cell receptor beta chain is a study of T-cell memory formation after mild COVID-19. Study overall: Clustering of TCRs was largely donor specific. Whole-study results and caveats: Mainly in CM and EM were contracting CD4+ clones; CD8+ were in EMRA.

This clonotype was observed at least ten times. Its antigen is undetermined. Constant-segment-primed 5'RACE gave TCR alpha and TCR beta cDNA libraries with sample barcodes and UMIs. TCRdb fed the 5' RACE reads into MiXCR, producing one record per CDR3 protein. The sample shows about 180,000 distinct CDR3 sequences, roughly 17% of them seen only once. With 0 bases removed from V and 2 bases from J, the gap between germline ends came to 5 bases. Germline V CDR1 and CDR2: SGHRS, YFSETQ. This CDR3 comprises 13 residues. The sequence was collected from an adult woman who had mild COVID-19 (a few samples of this study predate the infection). Cell type and time point are not known. The sample comprised PBMCs or a T cell subset sorted from them (not recorded which). The V and J genes are TRBV5-1 and TRBJ1-2; D gene ambiguous. The CDR3 nucleotides read TGCGCCAGCAGCTTGGAACAGAACTATGGCTACACCTTC. Translation gives CASSLEQNYGYTF.